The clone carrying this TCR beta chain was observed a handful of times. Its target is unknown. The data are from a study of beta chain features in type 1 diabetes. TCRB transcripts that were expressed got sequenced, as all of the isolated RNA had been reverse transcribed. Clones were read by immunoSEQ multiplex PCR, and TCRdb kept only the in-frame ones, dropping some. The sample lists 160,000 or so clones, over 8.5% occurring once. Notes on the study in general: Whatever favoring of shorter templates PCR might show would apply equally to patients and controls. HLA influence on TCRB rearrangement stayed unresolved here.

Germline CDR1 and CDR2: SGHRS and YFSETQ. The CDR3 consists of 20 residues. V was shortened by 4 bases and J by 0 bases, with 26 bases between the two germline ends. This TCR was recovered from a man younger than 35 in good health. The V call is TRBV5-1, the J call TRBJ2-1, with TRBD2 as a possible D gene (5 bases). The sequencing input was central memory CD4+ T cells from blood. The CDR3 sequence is CASSPLGSGQRPSSYNEQFF. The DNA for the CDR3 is TGCGCCAGCAGCCCCCTGGGAAGCGGCCAACGCCCAAGCTCCTACAATGAGCAGTTCTTC.